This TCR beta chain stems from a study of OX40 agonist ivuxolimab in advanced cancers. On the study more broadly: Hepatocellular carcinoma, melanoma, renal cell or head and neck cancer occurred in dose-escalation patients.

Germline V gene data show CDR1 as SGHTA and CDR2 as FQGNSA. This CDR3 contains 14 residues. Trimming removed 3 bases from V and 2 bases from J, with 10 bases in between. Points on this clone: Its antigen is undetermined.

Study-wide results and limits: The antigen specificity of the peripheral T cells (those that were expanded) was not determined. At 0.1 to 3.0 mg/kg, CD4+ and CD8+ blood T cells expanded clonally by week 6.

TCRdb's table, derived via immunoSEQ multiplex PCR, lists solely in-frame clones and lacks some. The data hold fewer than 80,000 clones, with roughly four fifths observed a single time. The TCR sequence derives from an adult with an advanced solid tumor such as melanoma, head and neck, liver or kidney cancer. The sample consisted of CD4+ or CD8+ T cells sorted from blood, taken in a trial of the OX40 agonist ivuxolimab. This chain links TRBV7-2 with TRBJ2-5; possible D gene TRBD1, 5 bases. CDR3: CASSFGDRQETQYF. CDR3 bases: TGTGCCAGCAGCTTCGGAGACAGACAAGAGACCCAGTACTTC.